Listed here is a single TCR beta chain. The sample originates from a study of CD8 T cells in Susac syndrome. RNA in amounts of roughly 0.5 to 1 ug was reverse transcribed with random hexamers. One entry per CDR3 protein results from TCRdb running MiXCR on the immunoSEQ multiplex PCR reads. The data show about 100,000 distinct CDR3 sequences, 95% seen once. Germline-derived CDR1 and CDR2 are SQVTM and ANQGSEA. With 6 bases clipped from V and 1 base from J, the junction kept 9 bases outside the gene matches. The CDR3 is 16 residues long. Specimen: CD8+ T cells from PBMCs. This TCR came from a human donor with Susac syndrome. The chain is built from TRBV29-1 and TRBJ2-2, with 9 bases identical to TRBD1. As DNA, the CDR3 is TGCAGCGTGCCCCGGGACAGGGATGTGAACACCGGGGAGCTGTTTTTT. It is translated as CSVPRDRDVNTGELFF.